The text below deals with one T cell receptor (beta chain). Its target is unknown. Other DNA sequences of this sample code for an identical CDR3. The V gene's germline CDR1 is SEHNR and CDR2 FQNEAQ (reference sequence). V was shortened by 5 bases and J by 0 bases, with 8 bases between the two germline ends. The CDR3 extends over 13 amino acids. The entry originates in a study of shared clonotypes between healthy human individuals. Study outcomes and limitations: The genetic and exposure-history diversity represented was limited by few donors. Non-shared clonotypes had lower generation probabilities than clonotypes shared by all four sorted-subset donors.

Each subset's genomic DNA was split evenly across several immunoSEQ plates. Sorted subsets were amplified in replicate PCRs using 200 ng DNA, roughly 30,000 T cell genomes. Sequencing used immunoSEQ multiplex PCR; TCRdb keeps in-frame clones, though not all of them. The top ten hold about 0.22% of the sample, which has under 1 million clones, about 96% seen once. Selected positively for CCR7 and CD45RO-negative, naive CD8 cells excluded terminally differentiated effector memory CD45RA+ cells. Sequencing was done on a sample of naive CD8+ T cells sorted from blood. The clonotype was recovered from a man between 25 and 39 years old in good health. The J gene is TRBJ2-7, the V gene TRBV7-9; D possibly corresponds to TRBD1 (5 bases). This chain's CDR3 is CASSPDSSYEQYF. Here the CDR3 DNA reads TGTGCCAGCAGCCCTGACAGCTCCTACGAGCAGTACTTC. The full variable domain, rest sourced from reference TRBV7-9 and TRBJ2-7, is DTGVSQNPRHKITKRGQNVTFRCDPISEHNRLYWYRQTLGQGPEFLTYFQNEAQLEKSRLLSDRFSAERPKGSFSTLEIQRTEQGDSAMYLCASSPDSSYEQYFGPGTRLTVT.